This TCR beta chain was sequenced during a study of T cells after posttransplantation cyclophosphamide. Findings and limits, study-wide: Later blood repertoires were often dominated by clones from the donor CD8+ memory compartment. Skin or GI-infiltrating T cells shared few TRB sequences with blood. After PTCy, TRB diversity resembled that of CNI/methotrexate controls.

The protocol was immunoSEQ multiplex PCR, while the TCRdb copy is restricted to in-frame clones and leaves out a portion. The table lists 42,000 or so clones, with no singletons. This clone showed up many times. Its antigen is unknown. V was clipped by 4 bases and J by 4 bases, with 11 bases between them. The CDR3 is 14 amino acids. Germline V gene data show CDR1 as MNHNS and CDR2 as SASEGT. The sequenced material came from PBMCs. The receptor was derived from a woman aged 45 to 65 in good health and a related stem cell transplant donor. The rearrangement uses TRBV6-1 and TRBJ1-5; D remains unclear. This chain's CDR3 is CASSVSGFNQPQHF. CDR3 nucleotides: TGTGCCAGCAGTGTGTCGGGGTTTAATCAGCCCCAGCATTTT.